This T cell receptor (beta chain) was sequenced during a study of PD-1 blockade in classical Hodgkin lymphoma. Study details: Every 2 weeks, patients got 3 mg/kg intravenous nivolumab.

Using immunoSEQ multiplex PCR, the repertoire was profiled, and TCRdb retains in-frame clones only, with some absent. The data show some 13,000 clones, roughly 82% seen once. The study, taken as a whole, reports: Compared with healthy donors, newly diagnosed patients reportedly showed lower baseline TCR diversity.

In its sample, this clone was seen a few times. What it binds is not known. Every one of the patients relapsed after autologous stem cell transplantation (brentuximab vedotin exposure was variable). When best responses were assessed, they were complete response, partial response or progressive disease. This specimen was peripheral blood mononuclear cells (PBMCs), taken at baseline. The origin of this receptor is a human donor with classical Hodgkin lymphoma.

CDR3 region: CASSAFQGPGETQYF. For the CDR3, the DNA is TGTGCCAGCAGCGCCTTCCAGGGGCCAGGGGAGACCCAGTACTTC. The chain combines TRBV9 with TRBJ2-5, with D tentatively TRBD1 (6 bases). Germline assignment: CDR1 SGDLS and CDR2 YYNGEE. Deletions cut 3 bases from V and 5 bases from J, with 17 bases between. The CDR3 consists of 15 residues.